This passage covers 30 T cell receptor beta chains from one sample sequenced in a study of T cell repertoires in cytomegalovirus infection. TCRdb itself ran the reads through MiXCR, one entry per CDR3 protein. The sample yields 230,000 or so distinct CDR3 sequences, around 15% seen once. The sequencing input was CD8+ T cells from PBMCs. The origin of the receptors is a human donor in good health (CMV status not recorded). Some clones in this sample may be carry-over from other donors' samples.

As DNA, the CDR3 is TGTGCCAGCAGTCAAAAAAAAAAGAACTCTCTAGGTGGCAATGAGCAGTTCTTC. Its translation is CASSQKKKNSLGGNEQFF. The chain is built from TRBV6-2 or TRBV6-3 and TRBJ2-1; D remains ambiguous. From germline, CDR1 is MNHEY and CDR2 SVGEGT. The length of the CDR3 is 18 residues. The V end lost 5 bases, the J end lost 6 bases, and 26 bases lay between the germline ends.

The sample holds a few counts of this clonotype. In DNA form, the CDR3 reads TGTGCCAGCAGCTTGGGAAGGACGGTGAGCTCCTACAATGAGCAGTTCTTC. Protein: CASSLGRTVSSYNEQFF. The rearrangement joins TRBV7-3 to TRBJ2-1; D gene ambiguous. The CDR3 covers 17 residues. V lost 3 bases and J lost 0, with 15 bases in between. CDR1 and CDR2 from the germline V gene are SGHTA and FQGTGA.

This clonotype was counted at least ten times. This chain connects TRBV6-6 to TRBJ2-3; tentative D call: TRBD1 (5 bases). CDR1 and CDR2 (germline): MNHNY, SVGAGI (reference sequence). Trimming took 6 bases from V and 2 from J, leaving 12 bases between them. There are 14 residues in the CDR3. The CDR3 coding sequence is TGTGCCAGCAGCACAGGTCCTTACACAGATACGCAGTATTTT. It yields the protein CASSTGPYTDTQYF.

This clonotype was recorded at least ten times. The rearrangement links TRBV7-2 to TRBJ1-1; D possibly corresponds to TRBD1 (5 bases). The CDR3 is 14 amino acids. Trimming left V 5 bases short and J 6 bases short, with 16 bases between. Per germline, CDR1 SGHTA and CDR2 FQGNSA. Here the CDR3 DNA reads TGTGCCAGCAGCCCGGGCGGGGGGGGTGCTGAAGCTTTCTTT. Its translation: CASSPGGGGAEAFF.

This clonotype has a handful of counts. The chain is built from TRBV12-3 or TRBV12-4 and TRBJ2-7; 9 positions match TRBD1. This CDR3 region has 15 residues. The trim removed 6 bases at V and 5 bases at J, leaving 11 bases unmatched. CDR3 coding DNA: TGTGCCAGCAGCGCGAACCGGGACAGGGTACACGAGCAGTACTTC. This codes for CASSANRDRVHEQYF.

This clonotype was picked up a small number of times. The V gene is TRBV10-3, the J gene TRBJ2-2, with D unclear. Germline CDR1 and CDR2: ENHRY and SYGVKD. The ends were cut back, 0 bases at V and 4 bases at J, with 12 bases in the middle. The CDR3 is made up of 16 amino acids. The CDR3 DNA follows: TGTGCCATCAGTGAGTCGATATCATGGTCCACCGGGGAGCTGTTTTTT. Its protein is CAISESISWSTGELFF.

This clonotype has at least ten counts. The rearrangement uses TRBV20-1 and TRBJ1-5; the match to TRBD1 covers 7 bases. CDR3 size: 14 residues. The germline V gene encodes CDR1 DFQATT and CDR2 SNEGSKA (reference sequence). V was pared by 3 bases and J by 3 bases, with 5 bases of the junction left unmatched. The CDR3 DNA sequence: TGCAGTGCTAGGGGACAGCAATTCAATCAGCCCCAGCATTTT. Translating gives CSARGQQFNQPQHF.

The chain has TRBV4-1 and TRBJ2-2, with TRBD1 as a possible D gene (6 bases). Trimming pared 1 base from V and 7 bases from J, leaving 7 bases between. Germline CDR1 and CDR2: MGHRA and YSYEKL. CDR3 length: 13 amino acids. The CDR3 is CASSQAGVGELFF. CDR3 in DNA: TGCGCCAGCAGCCAAGCAGGGGTCGGGGAGCTGTTTTTT.

This clonotype was recorded many times. This chain links TRBV7-9 with TRBJ2-7; D unresolved. Germline V CDR1 and CDR2: SEHNR, FQNEAQ (reference sequence). V was clipped by 4 bases and J by 6 bases, with 19 bases between them. CDR3 length equals 15 residues. CDR3 nucleotides: TGTGCCAGCAGCTCTCCCCGTTCGGAACGTACCGAGCAGTACTTC. Protein sequence: CASSSPRSERTEQYF. Complete variable domain (other parts from reference TRBV7-9 and TRBJ2-7): DTGVSQNPRHKITKRGQNVTFRCDPISEHNRLYWYRQTLGQGPEFLTYFQNEAQLEKSRLLSDRFSAERPKGSFSTLEIQRTEQGDSAMYLCASSSPRSERTEQYFGPGTRLTVT.

Only a few counts were recorded for this clonotype. The V gene is TRBV4-3, the J gene TRBJ2-7; D tentatively reads TRBD1 or TRBD2 (6 bases each). CDR3 length: 14 amino acids. V lost 1 base to trimming and J lost 7 bases, with 14 bases between them. Germline lookup yields CDR1 LGHNA and CDR2 YSLEER. The CDR3 loop reads CASSQAEGGGEQYF. CDR3 bases: TGCGCCAGCAGCCAAGCGGAGGGGGGCGGTGAGCAGTACTTC.

This clonotype came up many times. The rearrangement joins TRBV28 to TRBJ2-5; a weak D match, TRBD2 (5 bases). Germline CDR1 and CDR2: MDHEN and SYDVKM. Trimming removed 2 bases at V and 4 bases at J, with 8 bases between. The CDR3 length is 13 residues. In nucleotides, the CDR3 is TGTGCCAGCAGTTTACCGGGATCAGAGACCCAGTACTTC. This gives the protein CASSLPGSETQYF. The variable domain in full, completed from reference TRBV28 and TRBJ2-5, reads DVKVTQSSRYLVKRTGEKVFLECVQDMDHENMFWYRQDPGLGLRLIYFSYDVKMKEKGDIPEGYSVSREKKERFSLILESASTNQTSMYLCASSLPGSETQYFGPGTRLLVL.

This clonotype was seen many times. This chain links TRBV7-9 with TRBJ2-5; 8 nucleotides match TRBD1. J was trimmed by 2 bases and V by 4 bases; bases with no gene match: 12. CDR3 length: 17 residues. Per the germline V gene, CDR1 is SEHNR and CDR2 is FQNEAQ (reference sequence). The CDR3 is CASSSATPRTGQETQYF. CDR3 coding DNA: TGTGCCAGCAGCTCCGCAACCCCTAGGACAGGGCAAGAGACCCAGTACTTC.

In this sample, this clonotype turned up a few times. This chain uses TRBV20-1 with TRBJ2-2; D gene ambiguous. The CDR3 length is 14 residues. Trimming removed 0 bases at V and 1 base at J, with 6 bases between. Germline V gene sequence: CDR1 DFQATT, CDR2 SNEGSKA (reference sequence). CDR3 in amino acids: CSARDGENTGELFF. CDR3 sequence (DNA): TGCAGTGCTAGAGACGGTGAGAACACCGGGGAGCTGTTTTTT.

This clonotype was recorded at least ten times. This rearrangement joins TRBV4-2 to TRBJ1-1; the D is unclear. V shed 7 bases and J shed 4 bases, with 10 bases lying between them. CDR1 is LGHNA, CDR2 YNFKEQ, per germline. The CDR3 totals 12 residues. CDR3 coding DNA: TGTGCCAGCAACCCACTGAGCACTGAAGCTTTCTTT. Residues: CASNPLSTEAFF.

V is TRBV28 and J is TRBJ1-5; TRBD1 matches at 8 bases. The CDR3 is 15 amino acids. Per germline, CDR1 MDHEN and CDR2 SYDVKM. V lost 8 bases to trimming and J lost 5 bases; unmatched junction nucleotides: 11. In nucleotides, the CDR3 is TGTGCCAGCGTAGGGCAGGGGGCCTTCTATCAGCCCCAGCATTTT. It yields the protein CASVGQGAFYQPQHF.

The J gene is TRBJ2-1, the V gene TRBV6-1; TRBD2 agrees at 10 bases. The CDR3 covers 17 residues. Per the germline V gene, CDR1 is MNHNS and CDR2 is SASEGT. Trimming cost V 1 base and J 7 bases; bases outside gene matches: 10. The CDR3 region has the DNA TGTGCCAGCAGTGAAGTCGGAGCGGGGGGGCTGAGGAATGAGCAGTTCTTC. This gives the protein CASSEVGAGGLRNEQFF.

The CDR3, as DNA: TGTGCCAGCACCGATCAGGAGCGGCCGAATTCACCCCTCCACTTT. Protein product: CASTDQERPNSPLHF. The chain links TRBV3-1 to TRBJ1-6; D remains unclear. This CDR3 region has 15 residues. V lost 7 bases and J 7 bases, leaving 17 bases between the germline ends. Germline-derived CDR1 and CDR2 are LGHDT and YNNKEL (reference sequence).

This sequence joins TRBV20-1 and TRBJ1-1; D perhaps matches TRBD1 (5 bases). There are 10 residues in the CDR3. Looked up from germline, CDR1 is DFQATT and CDR2 is SNEGSKA (reference sequence). V was clipped by 5 bases and J by 8 bases, with 9 bases between them. The DNA for the CDR3 is TGCAGTGCTCGCCGACAGGAAGCTTTCTTT. Translation gives CSARRQEAFF.

This clonotype was counted a few times. The rearrangement uses TRBV13 and TRBJ2-2; D might be TRBD1 (5 bases). Between the trimmed V and J ends, which lost 0 bases and 5 bases, there was a span of 10 bases. Germline V gene lookup returns CDR1 PRHDT and CDR2 FYEKMQ (reference sequence). This CDR3 contains 15 residues. This CDR3 is CASSLGTDPTGELFF. The CDR3 DNA reads as TGTGCCAGCAGCTTAGGGACAGATCCAACCGGGGAGCTGTTTTTT.

This clonotype was seen many times. J is TRBJ1-5 and V is TRBV4-3; 7 bases align to TRBD1. The V gene end was trimmed by 3 bases and the J gene end by 5 bases; junction bases not matched to a gene: 7. This CDR3 comprises 15 residues. Per the germline V gene, CDR1 is LGHNA and CDR2 is YSLEER. CDR3 nucleotides: TGCGCCAGCAGCCATCACTACAGGGGACATCAGCCCCAGCATTTT. Translated, it gives CASSHHYRGHQPQHF.

This clonotype was detected only once. The chain carries TRBV5-1 and TRBJ1-6; D not certain. V dropped 4 bases and J dropped 7 bases, with 9 bases sitting between them. The CDR3 has 13 residues. CDR1 SGHRS and CDR2 YFSETQ come from the germline V gene. CDR3 DNA: TGCGCCAGCAGCGGCATAGGCAATTCACCCCTCCACTTT. This translates into CASSGIGNSPLHF.

This clonotype was observed at least ten times. CDR3 protein: CASSPGPPGQETQYF. In nucleotides, the CDR3 is TGTGCCAGCAGCCCGGGACCGCCAGGGCAAGAGACCCAGTACTTC. The chain is built from TRBV7-3 and TRBJ2-5, with D perhaps TRBD1 or TRBD2 (5 bases each). The CDR3 is 15 residues long. Trimming pared 5 bases from V and 2 bases from J, leaving 15 bases between. Germline lookup yields CDR1 SGHTA and CDR2 FQGTGA. Full variable domain (rest looked up from reference TRBV7-3 and TRBJ2-5): GAGVSQTPSNKVTEKGKYVELRCDPISGHTALYWYRQSLGQGPEFLIYFQGTGAADDSGLPNDRFFAVRPEGSVSTLKIQRTERGDSAVYLCASSPGPPGQETQYFGPGTRLLVL.

This chain connects TRBV3-1 to TRBJ2-5, with 8 bases matching TRBD1. In germline, CDR1 is LGHDT, CDR2 YNNKEL (reference sequence). With V trimmed by 5 bases and J by 0 bases, 11 bases remained unmatched. This CDR3 contains 17 residues. The CDR3 sequence: CASSSHWTGRDQETQYF. The CDR3 DNA reads TGTGCCAGCAGCTCTCACTGGACAGGGCGAGACCAAGAGACCCAGTACTTC.

This clonotype was observed at least ten times. The rearrangement joins TRBV5-6 to TRBJ1-2, with TRBD1 matching over 8 bases. V shed 3 bases, J shed 8 bases, and the junction held 9 bases outside the gene matches. The CDR3 length is 14 residues. Germline loops: CDR1 SGHDT, CDR2 YYEEEE. The CDR3 DNA sequence: TGTGCCAGCAGCTCCGGGACAGGCGGCTGGGGCTACACCTTC. Its protein product is CASSSGTGGWGYTF.

This clonotype was picked up a small number of times. This chain joins TRBV6-5 and TRBJ2-2; no definite D call. This CDR3 has 14 amino acids. V was cut by 0 bases and J by 6 bases, with 8 bases left in between. Per the germline V gene, CDR1 is MNHEY and CDR2 is SVGAGI. The CDR3, as DNA: TGTGCCAGCAGTTACTCGACGGTTGCCGGGGAGCTGTTTTTT. It yields the protein CASSYSTVAGELFF.

This rearrangement joins TRBV19 to TRBJ1-5; 8 positions match TRBD1. Germline CDR1 reads LNHDA; CDR2 reads SQIVND (reference sequence). The CDR3 has 15 amino acids. Unmatched junction bases numbered 5, after V lost 4 bases and J lost 3 bases. The CDR3 nucleotides are TGTGCCAGTAGTACCTGGACAGGGTTCAATCAGCCCCAGCATTTT. It translates to CASSTWTGFNQPQHF.

For the CDR3, the DNA is TGTGCCAGCAGCGTAGGAAATGCCCTCGAACAGTTCTTC. Its translation: CASSVGNALEQFF. This rearrangement joins TRBV9 to TRBJ2-1; the D is unclear. Between the trimmed V and J ends, which lost 0 bases and 13 bases, there was a span of 14 bases. Per the germline V gene, CDR1 is SGDLS and CDR2 is YYNGEE. The CDR3 has 13 residues. The variable domain in full, completed from reference TRBV9 and TRBJ2-1, reads DSGVTQTPKHLITATGQRVTLRCSPRSGDLSVYWYQQSLDQGLQFLIQYYNGEERAKGNILERFSAQQFPDLHSELNLSSLELGDSALYFCASSVGNALEQFFGPGTRLTVL.

The J gene is TRBJ2-2, the V gene TRBV6-6, with 9 positions matching TRBD1. There are 21 residues in the CDR3. Looked up from germline, CDR1 is MNHNY and CDR2 is SVGAGI (reference sequence). V trimming: 6 bases; J trimming: 2 bases; junction bases outside the gene matches: 22. CDR3 residues: CASRQPTTGTGKGPNTGELFF. The DNA of the CDR3 is TGTGCCAGCAGACAACCCACAACCGGGACAGGGAAGGGACCCAACACCGGGGAGCTGTTTTTT.

This clonotype was picked up a small number of times. The chain combines TRBV20-1 with TRBJ2-5, with 10 positions matching TRBD2. Germline V gene sequence: CDR1 DFQATT, CDR2 SNEGSKA (reference sequence). J was trimmed by 2 bases and V by 6 bases; bases with no gene match: 9. The CDR3 contains 15 residues. CDR3 coding DNA: TGCAGTGCAAGCGAACTAGCGGGGCGGCAAGAGACCCAGTACTTC. Its translation: CSASELAGRQETQYF.

This clonotype was detected ten times or more. The chain carries TRBV14 and TRBJ2-7; no reliable D call. V shed 0 bases and J shed 5 bases, with 8 bases lying between them. CDR3 size: 13 residues. Germline CDR1 and CDR2: SGHDN and FVKESK. The CDR3 sequence: CASSQDPHHEQYF. In DNA, the CDR3 is TGTGCCAGCAGCCAAGATCCCCATCACGAGCAGTACTTC.